One sample yielded the 10 T cell receptor beta chains listed below, sequenced in a study of blood T cell repertoires in COVID-19. Some clones are missing from TCRdb's copy, which holds only in-frame ones; the method was immunoSEQ multiplex PCR. The table includes roughly 83,000 clones, roughly 86% detected once. The sample was peripheral blood. All receptors derive from an elderly man with active or convalescent COVID-19.

The chain uses TRBV12-5 and TRBJ1-1; no clear D. The CDR3 loop spans 13 amino acids. The germline V and J ends were trimmed by 0 bases and 7 bases, with 9 bases remaining between them. The V gene's germline CDR1 is LGHNT and CDR2 FRNRAP. In DNA, the CDR3 is TGTGCTAGTGGTTTGGTACGTACCAGTGAAGCTTTCTTT. This sequence encodes CASGLVRTSEAFF.

The rearrangement links TRBV7-9 to TRBJ2-5; D gene uncertain. Germline CDR1 and CDR2: SEHNR and FQNEAQ (reference sequence). Trimming stripped 1 base from V and 1 base from J, with 10 bases between. This CDR3 has 15 residues. CDR3 region: CASSLGQEFQETQYF. CDR3 bases: TGTGCCAGCAGCTTAGGGCAGGAATTCCAAGAGACCCAGTACTTC.

The chain couples TRBV29-1 to TRBJ2-1, with D possibly TRBD2 on 6 matching bases. Trimming pared 3 bases from V and 12 bases from J, leaving 21 bases between. The CDR3 spans 14 residues. Germline-derived CDR1 and CDR2 are SQVTM and ANQGSEA. CDR3 sequence reads: CSVDSSATPGGQFF. Written as DNA, the CDR3 is TGCAGCGTTGACTCTAGCGCAACTCCTGGGGGGCAGTTCTTC.

The rearrangement uses TRBV3-1 (or the pseudogene TRBV3-2) and TRBJ1-4, with 9 bases that match TRBD1. V dropped 4 bases and J dropped 8; count of bases not matched to a gene: 8. This CDR3 has 15 residues. Germline V gene data show CDR1 as LGHDT and CDR2 as YNNKEL (reference sequence). The CDR3 DNA follows: TGTGCCAGCAGCCGCCACAGGGGGCCAGCGGAAAAACTGTTTTTT. Translation: CASSRHRGPAEKLFF.

The chain carries TRBV18 and TRBJ2-5; D might be TRBD1 (6 bases). The V end lost 2 bases, the J end lost 5 bases, and 12 bases lay between the germline ends. The CDR3 has 14 amino acids. The germline gives CDR1 KGHSH, CDR2 LQKENI. CDR3 amino acids: CASSPWQGSETQYF. CDR3 DNA: TGTGCCAGCTCACCATGGCAGGGGTCCGAGACCCAGTACTTC. Drawing the rest from reference TRBV18 and TRBJ2-5, the complete variable domain is NAGVMQNPRHLVRRRGQEARLRCSPMKGHSHVYWYRQLPEEGLKFMVYLQKENIIDESGMPKERFSAEFPKEGPSILRIQQVVRGDSAAYFCASSPWQGSETQYFGPGTRLLVL.

The rearrangement uses TRBV5-1 and TRBJ1-2; weak D call: TRBD1 (6 bases). The V end lost 0 bases, the J end lost 5 bases, and 17 bases lay between the germline ends. Germline CDR1 and CDR2: SGHRS and YFSETQ. This CDR3 is built from 16 residues. The CDR3 spells CASSLGPGQGPYGYTF. For the CDR3, the DNA is TGCGCCAGCAGCTTGGGTCCGGGACAAGGACCGTATGGCTACACCTTC.

The J gene is TRBJ1-1, the V gene TRBV7-9; maybe TRBD1 (6 bases). Germline values: CDR1 SEHNR, CDR2 FQNEAQ (reference sequence). This CDR3 has 15 residues. The V end was cut by 5 bases, the J end by 6 bases, with 19 bases between. DNA for the CDR3: TGTGCCAGCAGCCCTCGACAGGTACGGTCCCCTGAAGCTTTCTTT. It encodes CASSPRQVRSPEAFF.

The chain employs TRBV11-2 and TRBJ2-3; TRBD1 matches 7 bases. Germline V gene data show CDR1 as SGHAT and CDR2 as FQNNGV. J lost 3 bases, V lost 7 bases, and 16 bases had no gene match. This CDR3 has 17 amino acids. The CDR3 protein is CASTKSPGQRRTDTQYF. The DNA of the CDR3 is TGTGCCAGCACCAAATCGCCGGGACAGAGGAGGACAGATACGCAGTATTTT.

In nucleotides, the CDR3 is TGTGCCAGCAGTTCGAGCCCGGTGGGCTACACCTTC. This gives the protein CASSSSPVGYTF. The chain couples TRBV6-2 or TRBV6-3 to TRBJ1-2; no firm D call. Germline CDR1 reads MNHEY; CDR2 reads SVGEGT. V gave up 4 bases and J gave up 8 bases, with 11 bases separating them. The CDR3 length is 12 residues.

This clone was picked up a small number of times. The chain recombines TRBV27 with TRBJ1-2; weak D call: TRBD1 (6 bases). The germline V gene has CDR1 MNHEY and CDR2 SMNVEV (reference sequence). The CDR3 spans 13 residues. The V end was cut by 3 bases, the J end by 7 bases, with 12 bases between. The CDR3 is CASSFPQGRGYTF. The CDR3 region has the DNA TGTGCCAGCAGTTTCCCACAGGGACGTGGCTACACCTTC.